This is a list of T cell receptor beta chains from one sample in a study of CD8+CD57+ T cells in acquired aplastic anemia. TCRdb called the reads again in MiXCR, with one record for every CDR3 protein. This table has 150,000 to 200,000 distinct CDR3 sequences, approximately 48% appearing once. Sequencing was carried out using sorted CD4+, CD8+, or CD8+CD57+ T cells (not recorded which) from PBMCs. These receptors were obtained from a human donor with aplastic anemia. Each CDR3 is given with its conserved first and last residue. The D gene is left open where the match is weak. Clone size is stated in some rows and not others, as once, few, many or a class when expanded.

CDR3 protein: CAISVSGRSNQPQHF
CDR3 DNA: TGTGCCATCAGTGTTTCCGGACGATCTAATCAGCCCCAGCATTTT
clone size: .
D gene: .
V gene: TRBV10-3
J gene: TRBJ1-5
CDR3 length: 15

CDR3 protein: CASSPRGTGDQPQHF
CDR3 DNA: TGTGCCAGCAGCCCGCGAGGGACAGGGGATCAGCCCCAGCATTTT
clone size: many
D gene: TRBD1
V gene: TRBV7-2
J gene: TRBJ1-5
CDR3 length: 15

CDR3 protein: CSVRGNTGELFF
CDR3 DNA: TGCAGCGTTCGGGGGAACACCGGGGAGCTGTTTTTT
clone size: few
D gene: .
V gene: TRBV29-1
J gene: TRBJ2-2
CDR3 length: 12

CDR3 protein: CASSGHSYEQYF
CDR3 DNA: TGTGCCAGCAGCGGTCACTCCTACGAGCAGTACTTC
clone size: .
D gene: .
V gene: TRBV7-9
J gene: TRBJ2-7
CDR3 length: 12

CDR3 protein: CASSLYRGQGDGYTF
CDR3 DNA: TGTGCCAGTAGTCTCTATCGTGGACAGGGCGATGGCTACACCTTC
clone size: .
D gene: TRBD1
V gene: TRBV19
J gene: TRBJ1-2
CDR3 length: 15

CDR3 protein: CASSFRASGGSSYNEQFF
CDR3 DNA: TGCGCCAGCAGCTTTAGGGCTAGCGGGGGCAGCTCCTACAATGAGCAGTTCTTC
clone size: many
D gene: TRBD2
V gene: TRBV5-1
J gene: TRBJ2-1
CDR3 length: 18

CDR3 protein: CASIPASRIYGYTF
CDR3 DNA: TGTGCCAGTATCCCGGCGTCGAGGATCTATGGCTACACCTTC
clone size: .
D gene: .
V gene: TRBV19
J gene: TRBJ1-2
CDR3 length: 14

CDR3 protein: CASSFDPYEQYF
CDR3 DNA: TGTGCCAGCAGCTTCGACCCATACGAGCAGTACTTC
clone size: few
D gene: .
V gene: TRBV7-2
J gene: TRBJ2-7
CDR3 length: 12

CDR3 protein: CAISEHTAAYVNTGELFF
CDR3 DNA: TGTGCTATCAGTGAACATACCGCCGCATACGTGAACACCGGGGAGCTGTTTTTT
clone size: few
D gene: .
V gene: TRBV10-3
J gene: TRBJ2-2
CDR3 length: 18

CDR3 protein: CASSPYVGETQYF
CDR3 DNA: TGTGCCAGCTCACCATACGTAGGCGAGACCCAGTACTTC
clone size: .
D gene: .
V gene: TRBV18
J gene: TRBJ2-5
CDR3 length: 13

CDR3 protein: CASSLAGTDRTGYTF
CDR3 DNA: TGTGCCAGCAGCTTGGCGGGGACAGATCGTACCGGCTACACCTTC
clone size: many
D gene: TRBD1
V gene: TRBV5-8
J gene: TRBJ1-2
CDR3 length: 15

CDR3 protein: CAISESANVLTF
CDR3 DNA: TGTGCCATCAGTGAGTCGGCCAACGTCCTGACTTTC
clone size: once
D gene: .
V gene: TRBV10-3
J gene: TRBJ2-6
CDR3 length: 12

CDR3 protein: CASSLDTYRTQYF
CDR3 DNA: TGTGCCAGCAGCTTAGACACCTATCGAACGCAGTATTTT
clone size: many
D gene: .
V gene: TRBV7-2
J gene: TRBJ2-3
CDR3 length: 13

CDR3 protein: CASSLGGQAMGTEAFF
CDR3 DNA: TGTGCCAGCAGCTTAGGGGGACAGGCAATGGGCACTGAAGCTTTCTTT
clone size: many
D gene: TRBD1
V gene: TRBV7-2
J gene: TRBJ1-1
CDR3 length: 16

CDR3 protein: CASSESGAQPQHF
CDR3 DNA: TGTGCCAGCAGTGAATCCGGGGCTCAGCCCCAGCATTTT
clone size: .
D gene: .
V gene: TRBV2
J gene: TRBJ1-5
CDR3 length: 13

CDR3 protein: CASRNTGDYEQYF
CDR3 DNA: TGTGCCAGTAGGAACACAGGGGACTACGAGCAGTACTTC
clone size: .
D gene: TRBD1
V gene: TRBV19
J gene: TRBJ2-7
CDR3 length: 13

CDR3 protein: CSASRLAGGSTDTQYF
CDR3 DNA: TGCAGTGCTTCCCGACTAGCGGGAGGTAGCACAGATACGCAGTATTTT
clone size: many
D gene: TRBD2
V gene: TRBV20-1
J gene: TRBJ2-3
CDR3 length: 16

CDR3 protein: CASSVANFGSPLHF
CDR3 DNA: TGTGCCAGCAGCGTAGCTAACTTTGGGTCACCCCTCCACTTT
clone size: few
D gene: .
V gene: TRBV9
J gene: TRBJ1-6
CDR3 length: 14

CDR3 protein: CASSRRDTRANILAF
CDR3 DNA: TGTGCCAGTAGTCGACGGGACACCCGGGCCAACATCCTGGCTTTC
clone size: .
D gene: .
V gene: TRBV19
J gene: TRBJ2-6
CDR3 length: 15

CDR3 protein: CSARDGNSPLHF
CDR3 DNA: TGCAGTGCTCGGGACGGTAATTCACCCCTCCACTTT
clone size: .
D gene: .
V gene: TRBV20-1
J gene: TRBJ1-6
CDR3 length: 12